This T cell receptor (beta chain) was identified during a study of T cell responses to AZD1222 COVID-19 vaccine. Details on this clone: Its antigen remains unidentified.

Method: immunoSEQ multiplex PCR; TCRdb's copy keeps in-frame clones and lacks some. Among approximately 300,000 clones, around 92% were seen once, and the ten largest hold roughly 0.6%. Study results and limitations: Recipients of AZD1222 seropositive at baseline numbered only 6 or 7. Close to half of all spike-specific TCRs reportedly target regions of the variants that are unmutated.

The length of the CDR3 is 12 residues. The V end was cut by 4 bases, the J end by 11 bases, with 13 bases between. CDR1 is MDHEN, CDR2 SYDVKM, per germline. The receptor was derived from an adult who received the AZD1222 COVID-19 vaccine. V and J are TRBV28 and TRBJ2-3, with D maybe TRBD1 (5 bases). The specimen was peripheral blood, collected 28 days after the second AZD1222 dose. CDR3 region: CASSSGPREQYF. The DNA of the CDR3 is TGTGCCAGCAGTTCTGGACCCAGGGAGCAGTATTTT.